The clone carrying this TCR beta chain turned up a few times. Generated by immunoSEQ multiplex PCR, the TCRdb table keeps only in-frame clones and is missing some. Of some 370,000 clones in the sample, roughly 90% were seen once. The data stem from a study of blood T cell repertoires in COVID-19. CDR1 is WNHNN and CDR2 is SYGVQD in the germline V gene (reference sequence). V shed 6 bases and J 0 bases; nucleotides not matched to a gene: 5. The CDR3 runs to 15 residues. The receptor's source is a man younger than 35 with active or convalescent COVID-19. The material sequenced was peripheral blood. The genes are TRBV10-1 and TRBJ1-3; TRBD1 matches 7 bases. CDR3 sequence: CASRDRVHSGNTIYF. CDR3 DNA sequence: TGCGCCAGCAGAGACAGGGTACACTCTGGAAACACCATATATTTT.